This T cell receptor beta chain comes out of a study of tumor-infiltrating lymphocytes in primary liver carcinoma. Blood RNA was derived from unsorted whole blood, and germline DNA was extracted too. The authors made TCR beta cDNA from roughly 480 ng total RNA with a constant-region primer. TCR beta libraries came from three nested multiplex PCR rounds using slightly modified ARM-PCR. TRBV1-TRBV30 forward primers paired with a C-beta reverse primer drove the first two PCR rounds, about 10 cycles each. TCRdb called the multiplex PCR reads again in MiXCR, with one record for every CDR3 protein. The sample consists of 310,000 or so distinct CDR3 sequences, around three fifths of them appearing once. Points from the study as a whole: The 250 largest clones made up significantly more of tumor than blood repertoires (p = 0.039). Tumor region pairs outstripped tumor-adjacent and tumor-blood pairs in overlap.

Of note for this clonotype: Its antigen is not identified. This may stem from a read error, because a much larger clone lies one nucleotide away.

The CDR3 contains 14 residues. With 3 bases removed from V and 3 bases from J, the gap between germline ends came to 11 bases. Germline V gene sequence: CDR1 SGHDN, CDR2 FVKESK. The sequenced sample was peripheral blood. The receptor's source is a woman aged 25 to 45 with primary liver carcinoma and hepatitis B virus infection. This chain links TRBV14 with TRBJ1-1; D is uncertain. CDR3 region: CASSQMGIHTEAFF. In DNA, the CDR3 is TGTGCCAGCAGCCAGATGGGGATCCACACTGAAGCTTTCTTT.